This TCR beta chain comes out of a study of shared clonotypes between healthy human individuals (dated by TCRdb to about 2020). For the wider study: The cohort included a few men and a couple of women between 18 and 49 years of age. For each donor, CD4 naive and CD4 memory were each given three plates, CD8 naive was given two plates, and CD8 memory was given one plate. To estimate repertoire size and how much clonotype sharing occurs between individuals, the study deeply sequenced the blood TCR repertoires of roughly 5 healthy adults. Libraries were prepared and TCR repertoires were sequenced by different laboratories using diverse techniques, in order to increase sequencing depth and limit assay-specific biases. Between about 0.8 and 9 billion PBMCs per donor were obtained by leukapheresis. What the research found in general, with its limitations: Higher generation probabilities were observed for clonotypes shared by all four sorted-subset donors than for non-shared clonotypes. Naive subsets generally had larger estimated clonotype richness than memory subsets did. When a few donors were compared, the shared fraction of clonotypes was about 5% for naive CD4, over 3% for naive CD8, 2.3% for memory CD4, and 0.4% for memory CD8. Rarefaction of sorted-subset datasets indicated incomplete sequencing despite the large sequencing depth. Only blood was sampled, and tissue TCR repertoires likely differ from those in blood. The small number of donors limited the genetic and exposure-history diversity represented. Based on pairwise subsampling, the degree of clonotype sharing among donors was expected to be affected by sequencing depth.

CD8 naive samples were CD45RO-negative cells positively selected for CCR7, giving a CD45RA+CCR7+ population that excluded TemRA cells. The donors were healthy, HIV-negative adults who had no recently reported acute infections or vaccinations. Every donor was a Caucasian adult residing in Nashville, Tennessee, USA. After blood collection by leukapheresis, PBMCs were isolated using Ficoll-Histopaque density gradient centrifugation and then cryopreserved in the vapor phase of liquid nitrogen. Analytical flow cytometry was used to check the purity and quantity of every magnetically sorted T cell population. From each sorted fraction, genomic DNA was isolated and quantified by UV absorbance on a Nanodrop 2000c. Notes on this clone: Its target antigen remains unknown. No per-base quality is available; no much larger clone lies one base away. This same CDR3 is encoded by further DNA sequences in the sample.

TCR CDR3 regions were amplified from genomic DNA by multiplex PCR using the deep immunoSEQ assay. Genomic DNA extracted from each cell subset was distributed evenly over all wells of several immunoSEQ 96-well plates, and each plate served as one replicate. For sorted subsets, about 0.2 ug genomic DNA, equal to some 30,000 T cell genomes, was loaded into each replicate PCR. Purified libraries were measured with a Qubit 3.0 fluorometer, size-checked on a Bioanalyzer 2100, and measured again with the KAPA Library Quantification kit. A separate single-read 150-cycle Illumina NextSeq 550 flow cell was used to sequence each immunoSEQ 96-well plate. Concerning the study's data processing: Because the immunoSEQ output held only junctional sequences and lacked quality scores, the filtering could not match the filtering applied to full-length reads. To assign V/J genes and CDR3, sequences were annotated against IMGT germline references using PyIR, a Python wrapper for IgBLAST v1.9. Reads with weak V/J assignments (E-value above 1e-6), missing CDR3, stop codons, out-of-frame junctions, or ambiguous translated residues were removed. V3J clonotypes were defined by identical inferred V gene, J gene, and CDR3 amino acid sequence. To compute the percentage overlap between repertoires, the number of shared unique clonotypes was divided by the size of the smaller repertoire. Three approaches were used to assess repertoire richness: RTK rarefaction, the Chao1 estimator, and Recon v2.1 estimates of unobserved clonotypes. Generation probabilities for all TCRbeta clonotypes obtained by the gDNA method from four donors were computed using OLGA. Drawn from immuneACCESS, this table holds only the in-frame rearrangements with V and J called that TCRdb kept. Clones are partly lost; checked studies trace under half to an unresolved V gene and leave the rest unexplained. V, J and clone size were drawn from that table, and D and trimming were deduced from the DNA. A total of about 2 million clones appear in this sample, about 95% of them only once. The ten largest account for 0.85% to 1.2% of the sample.

The germline V gene (reference sequence) specifies SEHNR as CDR1 and FQNEAQ as CDR2. Deletion took 0 bases off V and 4 bases off J, with a span of 12 bases between the germline ends. From the cysteine up to the phenylalanine, the CDR3 has a length of 15 residues. The only DNA kept is the CDR3, 45 bases in frame from the first base. The clonotype originates from a man between 18 and 35 years old in good health. This receptor chain uses TRBV7-9 and TRBJ2-5, with TRBD2 perhaps the D gene, on 6 matching bases. The material sequenced was naive CD8+ T cells sorted from blood. The cell subset or site label for this specimen denotes: CD45RA+CCR7+. The DNA reads TGTGCCAGCAGCTTAGCGGGGGGAGGAGCAGAGACCCAGTACTTC. It specifies CASSLAGGGAETQYF.